The clone carrying this T cell receptor (beta chain) was seen ten or more times. These data belong to a study of molecular identifiers for immune sequencing clone quantification. TCRdb reanalysed the PCR reads using MiXCR and keeps one entry per CDR3 protein. The sample lists 37,000 or so distinct CDR3 sequences; roughly 18% were seen once. The CDR3 contains 14 residues. V dropped 1 base and J dropped 6 bases, with 9 bases sitting between them. Germline CDR1 is SGHVS and CDR2 is FQNEAQ. V is TRBV7-8 and J is TRBJ2-2, with D uncertain. This TCR derives from a human donor in good health. Some libraries in this study had Jurkat cell RNA spiked in. The specimen sequenced was naive CD8+ T cells from blood, with Jurkat cell RNA spiked in. Noted subset: FACS-sorted CD8+CD4-CCR7+CD45RA+ naive T cells. This CDR3 is CASSLVDPPGELFF. CDR3 nucleotides: TGTGCCAGCAGCTTAGTTGATCCCCCCGGGGAGCTGTTTTTT.